This TCR beta chain was sequenced for a study of cytomegalovirus exposure and HLA in healthy donors (dated by TCRdb to about 2017). For context, the study as a whole: In an earlier analysis of roughly 500 of the donors, 250 to 300 Gb of sequence data and some 120 million unique TCR beta sequences from approximately 180 million T cells were reported. An early release that covered several hundred HLA-typed donors contained around 330 gigabases of sequencing data and about 84 million unique TCR sequences. The genetic ancestry cluster associated with self-reported Caucasian donors included about four fifths of the 300 to 400 genotyped donors. The study was designed to test whether signatures of past pathogen exposure could be identified by cataloging public T cell receptors. The study used immunosequencing to profile the T cell repertoires of 670 or so subjects and linked those repertoires to cytomegalovirus serostatus. Along with the roughly 610-subject first cohort, a separate validation cohort of some 130 different subjects was used. To predict cytomegalovirus infection status, the study combined high-throughput TCR immunosequencing, statistical association of individual TCRs with disease status, and machine learning. To study patterns of TCR occurrence, a later analysis re-analyzed previously published TCR beta repertoires from several hundred donors and added high-resolution HLA genotyping. Rather than using new phenotypic data, the later analysis identified candidate immune exposures from TCR beta sequences and from how often those sequences occurred across donors. An earlier analysis of fewer than 700 of the donors applied high-throughput TCR beta sequencing to assess whether each TCR beta V gene segment acted as functional or pseudogenic. Donor age, sex, ethnicity and CMV serostatus were compiled alongside the repertoire data. A later genetic analysis used genome-wide SNP genotypes for about 60% of the roughly 670 donors, treating that subset as a discovery cohort. All discovery cohort repertoires had been generated on a single sequencing platform. Class I and class II HLA loci were covered by the typing at four-digit resolution. The number of typed donors differed by locus: about 629-630 for A, B, C, DRB1 and DQB1; 500 to 550 for DQA1; fewer than 610 for DPA1; and roughly 470 for DPB1. Five DR-DQ haplotypes were handled as single units for association and clustering because linkage in the cohort was strong. Across some 400 genotyped donors of the cohort, an average of about 220,000 unique TCR beta nucleotide sequences per donor were sequenced, and 15% to 20% of those sequences were non-productive.

The germline V gene gives CDR1 as SNHLY and CDR2 as FYNNEI. Taken from cysteine to phenylalanine, the CDR3 has 13 residues. The only DNA kept is the CDR3, 39 bases in frame from the first base. The library was produced with the immunoSEQ multiplex PCR assay. For the multiplex PCR, a mixture combining 60 forward primers for TCR Vbeta segments and 13 reverse primers for TCR Jbeta segments was used. The CDR3 region of rearranged TCR beta genes was amplified from genomic DNA by a multiplex PCR assay. On the Illumina HiSeq System, the amplified TCR beta libraries were sequenced as 87-base-pair reads. Per the authors' processing: Across the 670 or so repertoires, a later analysis counted some 80 million unique TCR beta chains, roughly 11 million of which were shared by at least two donors. Raw reads were error-corrected and collapsed into unique sequences by a nearest-neighbor algorithm in which closely related sequences were merged to remove PCR and sequencing errors. V, D and J gene segments were assigned by aligning CDR3 sequences to IMGT reference sequences. For a sequence to be retained, at least a six-nucleotide match to both a V gene segment and a J gene segment was required. Rearrangements were called productive when the CDR3 lacked stop codons and stayed in frame with V and J; all others were non-productive. Following IMGT convention, CDR3 was defined as the stretch from the second conserved V-encoded cysteine up to the conserved J-encoded phenylalanine. Sequences without an unambiguous match to a single V gene segment were excluded from the earlier analysis of a few hundred of the donors. In an earlier analysis of approximately 590 of the donors, a V segment was called functional when productive rearrangements were above 56.7%, and segregating when the standard deviation between donors exceeded 5%. To diagnose cytomegalovirus status from the catalog of TCR beta chain sequences, a statistical classification framework was built. V and J gene assignment, in a later analysis, came from comparing TCR nucleotide sequences with IMGT/GENE-DB human TR gene sequences. The TCRdist pipeline was used in a later analysis to assign CDR3 sequences and most-parsimonious VDJ recombination scenarios. A later analysis defined each TCR beta chain by its CDR3 amino acid sequence plus V-gene family, and excluded reads lacking a unique V-gene family. A later analysis removed 592 highly shared, low-generation-probability nucleotide sequences to deal with suspected cross-contamination and a sequencing artifact. In a later analysis, a clonal expansion index for each public chain was calculated from normalized within-repertoire ranks of inferred template counts. In a later analysis, generation probabilities were computed with a VDJ recombination model fitted to out-of-frame rearrangements, and the resulting probabilities were checked against IGoR. A later analysis scored TCR-TCR, TCR-HLA and TCR-CMV co-occurrence with hypergeometric tests, applying a repertoire-size bias correction to TCR pairs. To estimate false discovery rates, a later analysis permuted the HLA or CMV assignments 20 times. In a later analysis, co-occurring TCRs were grouped using DBSCAN, with TCRdist sequence similarity added in when clustering inside HLA-allele-positive subsets. Co-occurrence clustering excluded repertoires with fewer than 30,000 or more than 120,000 public chains, plus five with anomalous nucleotide sharing. TCRdb's version of the immuneACCESS table is confined to in-frame rearrangements and falls short of the full clone set. An unresolved V gene accounts for under half of the shortfall where checked; the remainder is of unknown origin. V and J calls and clone size are those listed in that table; D and trimming were worked out from the DNA. The sample table shows around 180,000 clones, and approximately 84% are seen once. The biggest ten clones account for around 0.24% of the sample.

In total, 666 healthy bone marrow donors made up the cohort. At the time of sampling, all cohort members were nominally healthy, though unrecorded immune exposures were likely present. The donor was CMV seronegative and was included in the group of around 320 seronegative cohort members. Every donor gave a peripheral blood sample, and the peripheral blood mononuclear cells from that sample were used for TCR beta sequencing. Genomic DNA was extracted from the blood cell samples with the Qiagen DNeasy Blood Extraction Kit. As for this clone: There is no known antigen for this receptor. No base quality information exists; no much larger clone differs at one position.

Results and caveats for the whole study, not just this receptor: A further reported finding was that TCR beta sequences accurately predicted the HLA-A and HLA-B alleles for most subjects in the first cohort. In a later analysis, TCR association rates were found to vary across HLA loci, with the most associated TCRs seen for DRB1 alleles and the fewest for HLA-C alleles. Linkage disequilibrium might explain the correlated functional status among segregating V segments, but an unknown experimental factor could not be ruled out. In a later analysis, several top co-occurrence clusters were reported to appear linked to parvovirus B19, influenza, CMV and Epstein-Barr virus. Cytomegalovirus status was reported to be diagnosed by the classifier with high specificity and sensitivity in both the original and validation cohorts. Most TCR sequences were seen in very few donors, while some public TCRs were found in many individuals. CMV serostatus was the only immune exposure information available for the cohort. HLA typing was unavailable for some donors at each locus, so association tests used only the typed subset. In a later genetic analysis, fewer N-insertions in productive TCRs were reported among donors in an Asian-associated ancestry cluster than the approximately 710-donor mean. Some IMGT-functional V segments, including TRBV6-2 and TRBV6-3, could not be distinguished by the 87-base-pair reads and were therefore excluded. In a later analysis, most CMV-associated TCR beta chains were found to appear HLA-restricted, with HLA associations seemingly driven largely by CMV exposure. In a later analysis, HLA-associated TCR beta chains were found to be more clonally expanded and to have lower generation probabilities than equally common non-associated chains. A later genetic analysis associated a missense DCLRE1C variant with V-gene and J-gene trimming of TCR beta chains, and an independent cohort replicated the association. A cluster of highly shared sequence variants was judged likely to represent a technical artifact of the sequencing pipeline. Broadly in line with IMGT annotations, most TCR beta V segments showed up in productive rearrangements about 90% or about 30% of the time in an earlier analysis of some 590 of the donors. In a later analysis, 16,951 TCR beta sequences were associated with specific HLA alleles at a false discovery rate of 0.05. Three of the identified cytomegalovirus-associated TCR beta chains were confirmed in vitro to be specific for cytomegalovirus antigens. Roughly uniform sequencing depth across donors was assumed in presence/absence analyses, although this assumption may not hold. It was suggested by the authors that the approach could potentially be generalized to other disease states and immunological phenotypes. Assigning TCR associations to individual alleles was difficult when HLA alleles, especially DR and DQ, strongly co-occurred. Over 15 rarely observed V segments, including chromosome 9 orphons, were excluded from the earlier analysis of approximately 600 of the donors because counts were too low. The cohort was sequenced for TCR beta chains only, and without alpha or paired-chain data the features that could be detected were limited. In the study, 164 TCR beta chains were listed as associated with cytomegalovirus.

Sequenced sample: PBMCs. The TCR was taken from a boy under 18 in good health and CMV-seronegative. The V and J genes are TRBV2 and TRBJ2-5; 12 of the junction bases match TRBD1. Judging by the DNA end, TRBJ2-7 fits better; the J call may be wrong. The CDR3 region has the sequence CAIQRDRGPEQYF. The nucleotide sequence is given as TGTGCCATACAAAGGGACAGGGGGCCCGAGCAGTACTTC.